This is a list of T cell receptor beta chains from one sample in a study of T-cell memory formation after mild COVID-19. One entry per CDR3 protein, called by TCRdb with MiXCR from the 5' RACE reads. The data show about 560,000 distinct CDR3 sequences, about 20% seen once. The specimen sequenced was PBMCs or a T cell subset sorted from them (not recorded which). The receptor source for this set is an adult woman who had mild COVID-19 (a few samples of this study predate the infection). Cell type and time point are not known. The CDR3 runs from the conserved cysteine through the conserved F or W. A D gene is named only where the DNA matches it firmly. Only some rows state a clone size, as once, few, many or a class for expanded clones.

j_gene	d_gene	v_gene	abundance	CDR3aa	CDR3nt
TRBJ2-3	.	TRBV12-3/TRBV12-4	few	CASSGPGPSRPTTSTDTQYF	TGTGCCAGCAGTGGCCCGGGACCTTCAAGACCCACAACCAGCACAGATACGCAGTATTTT
TRBJ2-7	.	TRBV20-1	few	CSARGDGSYEQYF	TGCAGTGCTAGAGGCGACGGTTCCTACGAGCAGTACTTC
TRBJ2-5	.	TRBV12-3/TRBV12-4	.	CARSPTGKETQYF	TGTGCCAGAAGTCCAACGGGGAAAGAGACCCAGTACTTC
TRBJ2-3	TRBD1	TRBV5-1	.	CASSSLRDRGGTQYF	TGCGCCAGCAGTTCCCTTCGGGACAGGGGGGGTACGCAGTATTTT
TRBJ2-2	.	TRBV9	.	CASARGRNTGELFF	TGTGCCAGCGCCCGGGGGCGGAACACCGGGGAGCTGTTTTTT
TRBJ2-1	TRBD1	TRBV7-6	.	CASSLEQGAGYNEQFF	TGTGCCAGCAGCTTAGAACAGGGGGCTGGTTACAATGAGCAGTTCTTC
TRBJ2-1	.	TRBV20-1	.	CSATSEPPEDEQFF	TGCAGTGCTACGTCGGAGCCCCCGGAGGATGAGCAGTTCTTC
TRBJ1-2	.	TRBV25-1	few	CASSEGVPPYGYTF	TGTGCCAGCAGTGAAGGGGTACCCCCCTATGGCTACACCTTC
TRBJ2-7	TRBD1	TRBV7-9	.	CASSRVGTVDYEQYF	TGTGCCAGCAGTCGGGTCGGGACAGTGGACTACGAGCAGTACTTC
TRBJ2-3	.	TRBV9	.	CASSGRQGSTDTQYF	TGTGCCAGCAGCGGACGACAAGGGTCTACAGATACGCAGTATTTT
TRBJ1-1	.	TRBV15	many	CATSRVEVGVPEAFF	TGTGCCACCAGCAGAGTGGAAGTGGGGGTGCCTGAAGCTTTCTTT
TRBJ2-1	.	TRBV7-9	few	CASSLGRDSLLPGYNEQFF	TGTGCCAGCAGCTTAGGGCGCGACAGTTTACTACCGGGGTACAATGAGCAGTTCTTC
TRBJ2-2	TRBD2	TRBV20-1	.	CSAMYGRGTGELFF	TGCAGTGCTATGTACGGGAGGGGTACCGGGGAGCTGTTTTTT
TRBJ1-1	.	TRBV3-1	many	CASSQEITSGTEAFF	TGTGCCAGCAGCCAAGAGATTACATCGGGCACTGAAGCTTTCTTT